Following are 17 T cell receptor beta chains from one sample sequenced in a study of blood T cell repertoires in COVID-19. TCRdb's copy holds only in-frame clones and misses some; the assay was immunoSEQ multiplex PCR. The sample includes more than 250,000 clones, approximately 90% of them seen just once. Sequenced: PBMCs or T cells enriched from blood (not recorded which). The receptors stem from a woman between 35 and 50 years old who had recovered from COVID-19.

This clone has a single count. This chain joins TRBV9 and TRBJ1-3, with TRBD1 matching 7 bases. CDR3 size: 14 residues. The V gene end was trimmed by 1 base and the J gene end by 3 bases; junction bases not matched to a gene: 1. From germline, CDR1 is SGDLS and CDR2 YYNGEE. CDR3 sequence reads: CASSVQGDGNTIYF. In DNA form, the CDR3 reads TGTGCCAGCAGCGTACAGGGGGATGGAAACACCATATATTTT.

The chain joins TRBV11-3 to TRBJ2-7; tentatively, D is TRBD2 (5 bases). The germline V gene has CDR1 SGHNT and CDR2 YENEEA. V lost 5 bases and J 6 bases, leaving 14 bases between the germline ends. This CDR3 has 13 residues. The CDR3 sequence: CASSPNQEAEQYF. Written as DNA, the CDR3 is TGTGCCAGCAGCCCAAACCAGGAGGCCGAGCAGTACTTC.

The chain employs TRBV5-8 and TRBJ2-5; weak D call: TRBD2 (5 bases). The V end was cut by 2 bases, the J end by 7 bases, with 18 bases between. This CDR3 has 15 amino acids. Germline CDR1 reads SGHTS; CDR2 reads YDEGEE. The DNA for the CDR3 is TGTGCCAGCAGCTTAAGGCCGGAAGCCCGGGGGACCCAGTACTTC. Its protein is CASSLRPEARGTQYF.

The chain joins TRBV28 to TRBJ1-3; TRBD1 might be the D (6 bases). CDR1 and CDR2 from the germline V gene are MDHEN and SYDVKM. V dropped 6 bases and J dropped 5 bases, with 14 bases sitting between them. This CDR3 is 14 amino acids long. CDR3 sequence reads: CASSIGTTRNTIYF. The CDR3 DNA is TGTGCCAGCAGCATCGGGACAACCAGAAACACCATATATTTT.

The rearrangement joins TRBV4-1 to TRBJ2-2; the match to TRBD2 covers 10 bases. Germline lookup yields CDR1 MGHRA and CDR2 YSYEKL. V gave up 9 bases and J gave up 5 bases; unmatched junction bases: 0. There are 12 residues in the CDR3. CDR3 DNA: TGCGCCAGTAGCGGGAGGACCGGGGAGCTGTTTTTT. It encodes CASSGRTGELFF.

CDR3 nucleotides: TGTGCCAGCAGTTTATTCCTCGGAGGGTTGGCTTTCTTT. Protein: CASSLFLGGLAFF. V and J are TRBV28 and TRBJ1-1, with unresolved D. The germline V and J ends were trimmed by 1 base and 11 bases, with 14 bases remaining between them. This CDR3 contains 13 residues. The germline CDR1 and CDR2 sequences are MDHEN and SYDVKM.

The genes are TRBV11-3 and TRBJ2-2; D unresolved. V lost 5 bases to trimming and J lost 4 bases, with 8 bases between them. Germline CDR1 SGHNT, CDR2 YENEEA. The CDR3 is 13 residues long. CDR3 in DNA: TGTGCCAGCAGCCGACTGGGCACCGGGGAGCTGTTTTTT. Translation: CASSRLGTGELFF.

The CDR3 here is CAWSRRGTTGNEQFF. CDR3 DNA: TGTGCCTGGAGTCGCCGCGGGACTACAGGCAATGAGCAGTTCTTC. This chain joins TRBV30 and TRBJ2-1, with 7 bases matching TRBD2. With V trimmed by 2 bases and J by 6 bases, 10 bases remained unmatched. The CDR3 covers 15 residues. CDR1 is GTSNPN and CDR2 is SVGIG in the germline V gene (reference sequence).

A word on this clone: Other DNA sequences of this sample code for an identical CDR3. The chain uses TRBV27 and TRBJ1-1; unclear D gene. Germline V gene sequence: CDR1 MNHEY, CDR2 SMNVEV (reference sequence). V was cut by 2 bases and J by 4 bases, with 8 bases left in between. The CDR3 consists of 13 residues. DNA of the CDR3: TGTGCCAGCAGTTTAAGGGAGGGCACTGAAGCTTTCTTT. This codes for CASSLREGTEAFF.

The V gene is TRBV7-9, the J gene TRBJ2-1; the D is unclear. CDR1 is SEHNR and CDR2 is FQNEAQ in the germline V gene (reference sequence). CDR3 length: 14 residues. Trimming removed 1 base at V and 8 bases at J, with 12 bases between. Here the CDR3 reads CASSLGLAADEQFF. The CDR3 DNA reads TGTGCCAGCAGCTTAGGGTTAGCTGCAGATGAGCAGTTCTTC.

The chain couples TRBV18 to TRBJ1-4; 10 positions match TRBD1. Germline assignment: CDR1 KGHSH and CDR2 LQKENI. This CDR3 has 18 residues. V shed 3 bases, J shed 3 bases, and the junction held 10 bases outside the gene matches. The CDR3 spells CASSPTGQGVWANEKLFF. In nucleotides, the CDR3 is TGTGCCAGCTCACCCACCGGACAGGGGGTTTGGGCTAATGAAAAACTGTTTTTT.

J is TRBJ2-1 and V is TRBV29-1; D not resolved. Germline-derived CDR1 and CDR2 are SQVTM and ANQGSEA. This CDR3 is 11 amino acids long. Between the trimmed V and J ends, which lost 3 bases and 4 bases, there was a span of 4 bases. For the CDR3, the DNA is TGCAGCGTTGATTCTTACAATGAGCAGTTCTTC. This gives the protein CSVDSYNEQFF.

In its sample, this clone was seen once. The DNA of the CDR3 is TGTGCCACCCGGTGGCGGAGAAACACCATATATTTT. Encoded protein: CATRWRRNTIYF. The gene calls are TRBV28 and TRBJ1-3; no definite D call. The germline V gene has CDR1 MDHEN and CDR2 SYDVKM. The germline V and J ends were trimmed by 10 bases and 5 bases, with 12 bases remaining between them. CDR3 length equals 12 residues.

V gene TRBV28 combines with J gene TRBJ2-1; TRBD2 aligns across 12 bases. This CDR3 region has 17 residues. Per germline, CDR1 MDHEN and CDR2 SYDVKM. The V segment lost 6 bases and the J segment 1 base; nucleotides outside the gene matches: 7. CDR3 DNA sequence: TGTGCCAGCAGAACCATGACTAGCGGGGGATCCTACAATGAGCAGTTCTTC. Amino acid sequence: CASRTMTSGGSYNEQFF.

For the CDR3, the DNA is TGCGCCAGCAGCCAAGGTACAGGGGTGGGTGAAAAACTGTTTTTT. It yields the protein CASSQGTGVGEKLFF. The chain recombines TRBV4-3 with TRBJ1-4, with TRBD1 identical over 7 bases. Losses at the gene ends were 1 base for V and 7 bases for J; bases not matched to a gene: 6. Germline V CDR1 and CDR2: LGHNA, YSLEER. The CDR3 runs 15 residues.

The gene calls are TRBV6-5 and TRBJ2-7, with TRBD2 matching over 7 bases. V gave up 5 bases and J gave up 5 bases; unmatched junction bases: 9. Germline CDR1 is MNHEY and CDR2 is SVGAGI. The CDR3 covers 14 residues. CDR3 nucleotides: TGTGCCAGCAGTCCGGGGAGGGCGAGGGACGAGCAGTACTTC. Its translation: CASSPGRARDEQYF.

V is TRBV6-5 and J is TRBJ2-1, with D tentatively TRBD2 (6 bases). The V gene's germline CDR1 is MNHEY and CDR2 SVGAGI. Trimming removed 6 bases at V and 4 bases at J, with 13 bases between. CDR3 length equals 14 residues. The DNA of the CDR3 is TGTGCCAGCAGGCCTAGCGCCCGTTACAATGAGCAGTTCTTC. This translates into CASRPSARYNEQFF.